A single sample is the source of the 30 T cell receptor beta chains below, sequenced in a study of blood T cell repertoires in COVID-19. Method: immunoSEQ multiplex PCR; TCRdb's copy keeps in-frame clones and lacks some. The sample consists of about 400,000 clones, more than 75% of them appearing once. Specimen: peripheral blood. These receptor sequences come from a human donor in a cohort sampled during active COVID-19.

The genes are TRBV5-8 and TRBJ2-1, with D possibly matching TRBD2 (6 bases). CDR3 length: 15 residues. Germline V gene lookup returns CDR1 SGHTS and CDR2 YDEGEE. The V and J ends lost 9 bases and 3 bases respectively, with 19 bases between them. CDR3 in DNA: TGTGCCACCCTGCGTGGCGGGACCGTCTACAATGAGCAGTTCTTC. Its protein is CATLRGGTVYNEQFF.

The chain uses TRBV18 and TRBJ1-2; D ambiguous. The V end was cut by 0 bases, the J end by 6 bases, with 14 bases between. Germline V gene data show CDR1 as KGHSH and CDR2 as LQKENI. CDR3 length: 15 residues. The CDR3 loop reads CASSPPGSQWDGYTF. CDR3 DNA: TGTGCCAGCTCACCACCGGGCAGTCAATGGGATGGCTACACCTTC. The whole variable domain, remainder taken from reference TRBV18 and TRBJ1-2, is NAGVMQNPRHLVRRRGQEARLRCSPMKGHSHVYWYRQLPEEGLKFMVYLQKENIIDESGMPKERFSAEFPKEGPSILRIQQVVRGDSAAYFCASSPPGSQWDGYTFGSGTRLTVV.

V is TRBV2 and J is TRBJ2-5; 9 bases are shared with TRBD1. V dropped 6 bases and J dropped 4; count of bases not matched to a gene: 9. The CDR3 consists of 15 residues. Germline V CDR1 and CDR2: SNHLY, FYNNEI. This CDR3 reads CASRPGQGVAETQYF. In DNA, the CDR3 is TGTGCCAGCAGGCCGGGACAGGGAGTAGCAGAGACCCAGTACTTC.

This clone was seen once. This chain connects TRBV5-4 to TRBJ2-3, with no clear D. The germline V gene encodes CDR1 SGHNT and CDR2 YYREEE (reference sequence). The V end was cut by 4 bases, the J end by 5 bases, with 8 bases between. There are 12 residues in the CDR3. The CDR3 loop is CASSPSRDTQYF. CDR3 coding DNA: TGTGCCAGCAGCCCGTCGAGAGATACGCAGTATTTT.

The rearrangement links TRBV7-8 to TRBJ2-1, with 14 positions matching TRBD2. The CDR3 is made up of 15 amino acids. V lost 4 bases and J lost 9; bases outside the gene matches: 5. Germline lookup yields CDR1 SGHVS and CDR2 FQNEAQ. The CDR3 loop reads CASSSGTSGGIEQFF. Here the CDR3 DNA reads TGTGCCAGCAGCTCCGGGACTAGCGGGGGCATTGAGCAGTTCTTC.

This sequence joins TRBV19 and TRBJ2-1; 7 bases agree with TRBD2. The V gene's germline CDR1 is LNHDA and CDR2 SQIVND (reference sequence). Germline trimming cut 4 bases from V and 5 bases from J; bases unmatched to any gene: 11. The CDR3 runs 16 residues. CDR3 sequence reads: CASSSRGLSDNNEQFF. CDR3 coding DNA: TGTGCCAGTAGTAGCCGGGGACTATCGGATAACAATGAGCAGTTCTTC.

The J gene is TRBJ1-4, the V gene TRBV3-1 (or the pseudogene TRBV3-2); D is ambiguous. The CDR3 has 13 residues. Trimming stripped 0 bases from V and 8 bases from J, with 7 bases between. Germline V gives CDR1 LGHDT, CDR2 YNNKEL (reference sequence). The CDR3 region has the DNA TGTGCCAGCAGCCAAGACCGCGGGGAAAAACTGTTTTTT. Protein product: CASSQDRGEKLFF.

In this sample, this clone turned up once. The chain joins TRBV11-2 to TRBJ2-1; no clear D. Trimming removed 5 bases at V and 7 bases at J, with 6 bases between. The CDR3 length is 11 residues. The germline V gene encodes CDR1 SGHAT and CDR2 FQNNGV. The CDR3 is CASSPLNEQFF. CDR3 sequence (DNA): TGTGCCAGCAGCCCGTTGAATGAGCAGTTCTTC. Full variable domain (outside the CDR3, taken from reference TRBV11-2 and TRBJ2-1): EAGVAQSPRYKIIEKRQSVAFWCNPISGHATLYWYQQILGQGPKLLIQFQNNGVVDDSQLPKDRFSAERLKGVDSTLKIQPAKLEDSAVYLCASSPLNEQFFGPGTRLTVL.

The rearrangement uses TRBV4-2 and TRBJ2-7; TRBD2 aligns across 11 bases. Germline values: CDR1 LGHNA, CDR2 YNFKEQ. The V gene end was trimmed by 0 bases and the J gene end by 3 bases; junction bases not matched to a gene: 7. There are 17 residues in the CDR3. The CDR3 protein is CASSQDRPGLADYEQYF. The CDR3 DNA sequence: TGTGCCAGCAGCCAAGACCGGCCGGGACTAGCGGACTACGAGCAGTACTTC.

The chain has TRBV18 and TRBJ2-3; 7 bases agree with TRBD1. The V gene's germline CDR1 is KGHSH and CDR2 LQKENI. This CDR3 spans 13 amino acids. Losses at the gene ends were 6 bases for V and 2 bases for J; bases not matched to a gene: 2. CDR3 region: CASSDRPTDTQYF. Written as DNA, the CDR3 is TGTGCCAGCTCGGACAGGCCCACAGATACGCAGTATTTT.

The J gene is TRBJ1-1, the V gene TRBV30; 9 nucleotides match TRBD1. Germline V gene lookup returns CDR1 GTSNPN and CDR2 SVGIG (reference sequence). Trimming cost V 1 base and J 6 bases; bases outside gene matches: 6. The CDR3 consists of 14 residues. The CDR3: CAWSERQGVPEAFF. The CDR3 nucleotides are TGTGCCTGGAGTGAGCGACAGGGGGTTCCTGAAGCTTTCTTT.

The V gene is TRBV7-8, the J gene TRBJ1-5; D not certain. From germline, CDR1 is SGHVS and CDR2 FQNEAQ. The CDR3 is 15 residues long. The ends were cut back, 1 base at V and 0 bases at J, with 7 bases in the middle. In nucleotides, the CDR3 is TGTGCCAGCAGCTTAGGACACCCTAGCAATCAGCCCCAGCATTTT. Protein: CASSLGHPSNQPQHF.

The CDR3 coding sequence is TGTGCCAGCAGTGTCCTAGGACAGTCAGGTGGCTACACCTTC. Amino acid sequence: CASSVLGQSGGYTF. The rearrangement joins TRBV2 to TRBJ1-2, with D possibly being TRBD1 (6 bases). Germline-derived CDR1 and CDR2 are SNHLY and FYNNEI. V was cut by 4 bases and J by 7 bases, with 16 bases left in between. The CDR3 length is 14 residues.

The chain recombines TRBV30 with TRBJ1-2; tentatively, D is TRBD1 (5 bases). The V gene lost 2 bases and the J gene lost 6 bases, with 13 bases spanning the gap. Per the germline V gene, CDR1 is GTSNPN and CDR2 is SVGIG (reference sequence). This CDR3 has 13 amino acids. Written as DNA, the CDR3 is TGTGCCTGGAGTCCTGGTGGGGGGGATGGCTACACCTTC. Translated: CAWSPGGGDGYTF.

The chain employs TRBV21-1 and TRBJ2-7; TRBD1, as called in the table, went unchecked against the DNA. TRBV21-1 represents a pseudogene. This CDR3 is built from 15 residues. This CDR3 is CASTPAGTGTPEQYF. The CDR3, as DNA: TGTGCCAGCACCCCTGCAGGGACAGGGACTCCCGAGCAGTACTTC.

This clone was recorded only once. The chain is built from TRBV2 and TRBJ1-6; TRBD1 aligns across 10 bases. The CDR3 covers 14 residues. The germline V gene has CDR1 SNHLY and CDR2 FYNNEI. The V and J ends lost 6 bases and 8 bases, in that order; junction bases with no gene match: 4. The CDR3 here is CASRGGTGDSPLHF. The CDR3 nucleotides are TGTGCCAGCAGGGGAGGGACAGGGGATTCACCCCTCCACTTT. The complete variable domain, with remaining parts taken from reference TRBV2 and TRBJ1-6, reads EPEVTQTPSHQVTQMGQEVILRCVPISNHLYFYWYRQILGQKVEFLVSFYNNEISEKSEIFDDQFSVERPDGSNFTLKIRSTKLEDSAMYFCASRGGTGDSPLHFGNGTRLTVT.

Comment on this clone: The same CDR3 can be traced to other DNA sequences in this sample. The chain couples TRBV30 to TRBJ1-5; D is ambiguous. The CDR3 runs to 11 residues. Germline assignment: CDR1 GTSNPN and CDR2 SVGIG (reference sequence). Trimming removed 5 bases at V and 4 bases at J, with 6 bases between. The DNA for the CDR3 is TGTGCCTGGGGCTCGAATCAGCCCCAGCATTTT. Translation gives CAWGSNQPQHF.

This clone was detected only a few times. The V gene is TRBV4-2, the J gene TRBJ1-2; no clear D gene. Between the trimmed V and J ends, which lost 1 base and 5 bases, there was a span of 8 bases. There are 13 residues in the CDR3. Germline lookup yields CDR1 LGHNA and CDR2 YNFKEQ. In nucleotides, the CDR3 is TGTGCCAGCAGCCAAGGGAGGGAATATGGCTACACCTTC. Protein sequence: CASSQGREYGYTF.

This clone has a handful of counts. The chain is built from TRBV19 and TRBJ1-1, with D maybe TRBD1 (5 bases). V lost 7 bases, J lost 3 bases, and 12 bases lay in between. Germline CDR1 reads LNHDA; CDR2 reads SQIVND (reference sequence). This CDR3 is built from 13 residues. The chain's CDR3 is CASTRRADTEAFF. The CDR3 DNA reads as TGTGCCAGTACCCGCAGGGCGGACACTGAAGCTTTCTTT.

V gene TRBV28 combines with J gene TRBJ2-7; 13 bases are a match to TRBD2. Looked up from germline, CDR1 is MDHEN and CDR2 is SYDVKM. Trimming cost V 5 bases and J 6 bases; bases outside gene matches: 16. The CDR3 runs 18 residues. CDR3 nucleotide sequence: TGTGCCAGCAGTCCACCGGGCTGGGGGACTAGCGGGGTTCGCGAGCAGTACTTC. Translation: CASSPPGWGTSGVREQYF.

This chain connects TRBV29-1 to TRBJ2-2; D might be TRBD1 (5 bases). Germline V CDR1 and CDR2: SQVTM, ANQGSEA. The CDR3 length is 16 residues. Trimming shortened V by 5 bases and J by 2 bases, and 18 bases separated the two germline ends. The CDR3 DNA sequence: TGCAGCGTTATACCCCGACAGAACGGCAACACCGGGGAGCTGTTTTTT. Protein product: CSVIPRQNGNTGELFF.

This clone was seen a handful of times. The chain combines TRBV7-3 with TRBJ2-2; no clear D gene. The V and J ends lost 2 bases and 3 bases respectively, with 10 bases between them. Germline CDR1 is SGHTA and CDR2 is FQGTGA. The CDR3 is 15 residues long. CDR3 amino acids: CASSLGQLDTGELFF. In DNA form, the CDR3 reads TGTGCCAGCAGCTTAGGGCAGCTTGACACCGGGGAGCTGTTTTTT.

This clone was counted only a few times. The chain combines TRBV10-3 with TRBJ1-2; a possible D gene is TRBD1 (5 bases). Germline CDR1 is ENHRY and CDR2 is SYGVKD. This CDR3 has 13 residues. Trimming pared 3 bases from V and 3 bases from J, leaving 8 bases between. CDR3 coding DNA: TGTGCCATCAGTGAAGACAGTGACTATGGCTACACCTTC. Translated, it gives CAISEDSDYGYTF.

This chain uses TRBV9 with TRBJ2-7; 7 positions agree with TRBD2. The CDR3 consists of 15 residues. The trim removed 1 base at V and 4 bases at J, leaving 8 bases unmatched. Looked up from germline, CDR1 is SGDLS and CDR2 is YYNGEE. CDR3 loop: CASSVMAGDSYEQYF. The CDR3, as DNA: TGTGCCAGCAGCGTAATGGCGGGAGATTCATACGAGCAGTACTTC.

The J gene is TRBJ2-1, the V gene TRBV7-9, with 9 nucleotides matching TRBD1. This CDR3 is built from 13 residues. After removal of 5 bases from V and 9 bases from J, the junction contained 5 bases not matched to a gene. Germline V gives CDR1 SEHNR, CDR2 FQNEAQ (reference sequence). CDR3 amino acids: CASSLGTGIEQFF. In DNA, the CDR3 is TGTGCCAGCAGCCTAGGGACAGGGATTGAGCAGTTCTTC. Based on the CDR3 plus reference TRBV7-9 and TRBJ2-1, the full variable domain is DTGVSQNPRHKITKRGQNVTFRCDPISEHNRLYWYRQTLGQGPEFLTYFQNEAQLEKSRLLSDRFSAERPKGSFSTLEIQRTEQGDSAMYLCASSLGTGIEQFFGPGTRLTVL.

The table lists this clone with a few counts. The V call is TRBV4-2, the J call TRBJ1-5, with D uncertain. Trimming took off 0 bases at V and 10 bases at J, with 10 bases between the two ends. Germline V lookup: CDR1 LGHNA, CDR2 YNFKEQ. The CDR3 spans 13 residues. DNA of the CDR3: TGTGCCAGCAGCCAAGATGACTCAGTCCCCCAGCATTTT. Protein product: CASSQDDSVPQHF.

V usage is TRBV4-2 and J usage is TRBJ2-2; weak D call: TRBD1 (6 bases). Germline CDR1 reads LGHNA; CDR2 reads YNFKEQ. The CDR3 totals 17 residues. V was cut by 0 bases and J by 0 bases, with 11 bases left in between. CDR3 DNA: TGTGCCAGCAGCCAAGATACGGCAGGGGCGAACACCGGGGAGCTGTTTTTT. The encoded protein is CASSQDTAGANTGELFF.

Remarks on this clone: Compared with germline, one end of the junction differs, possibly owing to a read error. The chain employs TRBV27 and TRBJ2-7; 8 nucleotides align to TRBD2. Germline V gives CDR1 MNHEY, CDR2 SMNVEV (reference sequence). There are 13 residues in the CDR3. In DNA form, the CDR3 reads TGTGCCAGCAGTCCATCGGGGGGGGCGGCCTCTCTGTTC. The encoded protein is CASSPSGGAASLF.

The chain employs TRBV11-2 and TRBJ2-3, with a tentative D call TRBD2 (5 bases). The germline V and J ends were trimmed by 1 base and 2 bases, with 13 bases remaining between them. CDR1 is SGHAT and CDR2 is FQNNGV in the germline V gene. The CDR3 spans 16 residues. Written as DNA, the CDR3 is TGTGCCAGCAGCTTAGCTGGTAGGAGGAACACAGATACGCAGTATTTT. Residues: CASSLAGRRNTDTQYF. Drawing the rest from reference TRBV11-2 and TRBJ2-3, the complete variable domain is EAGVAQSPRYKIIEKRQSVAFWCNPISGHATLYWYQQILGQGPKLLIQFQNNGVVDDSQLPKDRFSAERLKGVDSTLKIQPAKLEDSAVYLCASSLAGRRNTDTQYFGPGTRLTVL.

The chain recombines TRBV3-1 (or the pseudogene TRBV3-2) with TRBJ2-7; 9 bases map to TRBD1. Germline-derived CDR1 and CDR2 are LGHDT and YNNKEL (reference sequence). CDR3 length: 16 amino acids. V gave up 1 base and J gave up 2 bases; unmatched junction bases: 6. In nucleotides, the CDR3 is TGTGCCAGCAGCCAAGCCCGGGACAGGGCTACCTACGAGCAGTACTTC. It specifies CASSQARDRATYEQYF.